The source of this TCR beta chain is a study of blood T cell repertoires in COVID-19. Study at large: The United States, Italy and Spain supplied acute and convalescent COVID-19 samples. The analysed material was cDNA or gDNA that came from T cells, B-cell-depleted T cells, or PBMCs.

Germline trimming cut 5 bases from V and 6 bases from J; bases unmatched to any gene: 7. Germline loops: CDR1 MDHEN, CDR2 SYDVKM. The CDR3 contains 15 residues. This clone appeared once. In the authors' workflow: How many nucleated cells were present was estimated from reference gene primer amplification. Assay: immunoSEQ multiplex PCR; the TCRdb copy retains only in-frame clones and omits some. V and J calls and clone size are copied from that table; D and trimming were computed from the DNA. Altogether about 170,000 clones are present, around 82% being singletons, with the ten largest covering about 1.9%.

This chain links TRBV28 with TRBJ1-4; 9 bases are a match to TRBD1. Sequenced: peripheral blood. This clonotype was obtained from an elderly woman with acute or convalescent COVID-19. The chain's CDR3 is CASSPADRGDEKLFF. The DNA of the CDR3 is TGTGCCAGCAGTCCCGCGGACAGGGGAGATGAAAAACTGTTTTTT.